The sequence of this T cell receptor (beta chain) was determined in a study of OX40 agonist ivuxolimab in advanced cancers. CDR3 size: 16 residues. With V trimmed by 0 bases and J by 5 bases, 9 bases remained unmatched. Germline-derived CDR1 and CDR2 are SGHTA and FQGNSA. The protocol was immunoSEQ multiplex PCR, while the TCRdb copy is restricted to in-frame clones and leaves out a portion. This table has fewer than 90,000 clones, approximately 85% appearing once. The sequences come from CD4+ or CD8+ T cells sorted from blood, collected in a trial of the OX40 agonist ivuxolimab. This sequence joins TRBV7-2 and TRBJ2-7; 8 nucleotides agree with TRBD2. The receptor comes from an adult with an advanced solid tumor such as melanoma, head and neck, liver or kidney cancer. The CDR3 loop is CASSLAPGLVSNEQYF. DNA of the CDR3: TGTGCCAGCAGCTTAGCCCCGGGACTAGTTTCCAACGAGCAGTACTTC.